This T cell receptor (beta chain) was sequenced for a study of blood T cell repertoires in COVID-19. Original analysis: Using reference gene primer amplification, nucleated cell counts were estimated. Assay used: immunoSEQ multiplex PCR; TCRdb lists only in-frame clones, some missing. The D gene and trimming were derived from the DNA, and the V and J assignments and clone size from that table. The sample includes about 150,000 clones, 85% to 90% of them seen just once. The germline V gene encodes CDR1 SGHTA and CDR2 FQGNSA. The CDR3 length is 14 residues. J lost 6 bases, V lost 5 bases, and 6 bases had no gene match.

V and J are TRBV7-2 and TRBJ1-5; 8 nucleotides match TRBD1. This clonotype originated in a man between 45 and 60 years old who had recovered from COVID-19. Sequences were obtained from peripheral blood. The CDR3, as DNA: TGTGCCAGCAGCCCTGGACAGGGAGGTCAGCCCCAGCATTTT. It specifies CASSPGQGGQPQHF.